Listed below are T cell receptor beta chains from one sample, sequenced in a study of blood T cell repertoires in COVID-19. Libraries were prepared by immunoSEQ multiplex PCR; TCRdb keeps only in-frame clonotypes and omits some of them. The sample yields 150,000 to 200,000 clones, around nine tenths seen once. The specimen sequenced was peripheral blood. Receptor source: a man aged 18 to 29 with active or convalescent COVID-19. CDR3s include the opening cysteine and the closing phenylalanine or tryptophan. Fields, in order: clone size, J gene, D gene, V gene, CDR3 DNA, CDR3 protein. D genes are given only for firm matches. A clone size is listed for some rows: how often the clone was seen (once, few, many), or a class if it is expanded.

clone size: -; J gene: TRBJ2-7; D gene: -; V gene: TRBV5-1; CDR3 DNA: TGCGCCAGCAGCCTTGGACAGACCAACTACGAGCAGTACTTC; CDR3 protein: CASSLGQTNYEQYF
clone size: -; J gene: TRBJ2-5; D gene: TRBD2; V gene: TRBV4-3; CDR3 DNA: TGCGCCAGCAGCCAAGGTCAGCGGGAGGGCCGTGAGACCCAGTACTTC; CDR3 protein: CASSQGQREGRETQYF
clone size: -; J gene: TRBJ2-7; D gene: TRBD1; V gene: TRBV7-2; CDR3 DNA: TGTGCCAGCAGCTTAGCGATACGGACAGGGGGCGCCTACGAGCAGTACTTC; CDR3 protein: CASSLAIRTGGAYEQYF
clone size: -; J gene: TRBJ2-3; D gene: TRBD2; V gene: TRBV7-2; CDR3 DNA: TGTGCCAGCAGCCTCATAGCGGGGACCAGCACAGATACGCAGTATTTT; CDR3 protein: CASSLIAGTSTDTQYF
clone size: -; J gene: TRBJ1-2; D gene: TRBD1; V gene: TRBV28; CDR3 DNA: TGTGCCAGCAGTCCCCGTCCGGGACAGGGCTACTATGGCTACACCTTC; CDR3 protein: CASSPRPGQGYYGYTF
clone size: -; J gene: TRBJ1-5; D gene: -; V gene: TRBV12-3/TRBV12-4; CDR3 DNA: TGTGCCAGCAGCCAACTCAGGAATCAGCCCCAGCATTTT; CDR3 protein: CASSQLRNQPQHF
clone size: -; J gene: TRBJ2-7; D gene: TRBD1; V gene: TRBV9; CDR3 DNA: TGTGCCAGCAGCGTCCGGGACAGGGGTAAAGAGCAGTACTTC; CDR3 protein: CASSVRDRGKEQYF
clone size: -; J gene: TRBJ2-1; D gene: -; V gene: TRBV9; CDR3 DNA: TGTGCCAGCAGTCTTGCGGGAACTGAGCAGTTCTTC; CDR3 protein: CASSLAGTEQFF
clone size: -; J gene: TRBJ1-1; D gene: -; V gene: TRBV19; CDR3 DNA: TGTGCCAGTAGTTCAGGGTGGACTGAAGCTTTCTTT; CDR3 protein: CASSSGWTEAFF
clone size: -; J gene: TRBJ1-5; D gene: TRBD1; V gene: TRBV4-2; CDR3 DNA: TGTGCCAGCAGCCGACAGACCGACAGGGGGCGCGGGTCTGCCAATCAGCCCCAGCATTTT; CDR3 protein: CASSRQTDRGRGSANQPQHF
clone size: -; J gene: TRBJ2-3; D gene: -; V gene: TRBV3-1/TRBV3-2; CDR3 DNA: TGTGCCAGCAGCGAACTGGGGGGGCGCGGCACAGATACGCAGTATTTT; CDR3 protein: CASSELGGRGTDTQYF
clone size: -; J gene: TRBJ2-7; D gene: -; V gene: TRBV9; CDR3 DNA: TGTGCCAGCAGCGTAGCTCCCGGGACTGGCTCCTACGAGCAGTACTTC; CDR3 protein: CASSVAPGTGSYEQYF
clone size: -; J gene: TRBJ1-1; D gene: -; V gene: TRBV27; CDR3 DNA: TGTGCCAGCAGTTTTGCCAGGGCCCCTGAAGCTTTCTTT; CDR3 protein: CASSFARAPEAFF
clone size: -; J gene: TRBJ2-6; D gene: -; V gene: TRBV19; CDR3 DNA: TGTGCCAGTAGTATAGCCAGGCTCGACTCTGGGGCCAACGTCCTGACTTTC; CDR3 protein: CASSIARLDSGANVLTF
clone size: -; J gene: TRBJ1-5; D gene: TRBD1; V gene: TRBV10-3; CDR3 DNA: TGTGCCATCAGTCCCGGGACAGCAGTATATAGCAATCAGCCCCAGCATTTT; CDR3 protein: CAISPGTAVYSNQPQHF
clone size: -; J gene: TRBJ1-1; D gene: -; V gene: TRBV3-1/TRBV3-2; CDR3 DNA: TGTGCCAGCAGCCAGGTCCTGGGGGGGAGGGTTGAAGCTTTCTTT; CDR3 protein: CASSQVLGGRVEAFF
clone size: once; J gene: TRBJ2-1; D gene: -; V gene: TRBV7-2; CDR3 DNA: TGTGCCAGCAGCTTAGGGGGCAGAAGGAACAATGAGCAGTTCTTC; CDR3 protein: CASSLGGRRNNEQFF
clone size: few; J gene: TRBJ2-2; D gene: -; V gene: TRBV5-4; CDR3 DNA: TGTGCCAGCAGCCTGGATGGCAGCACCGGGGAGCTGTTTTTT; CDR3 protein: CASSLDGSTGELFF
clone size: few; J gene: TRBJ2-3; D gene: TRBD2; V gene: TRBV27; CDR3 DNA: TGTGCCAGCAGGACGGGACTAGGTGTCGGTACGCAGTATTTT; CDR3 protein: CASRTGLGVGTQYF
clone size: -; J gene: TRBJ2-3; D gene: TRBD1; V gene: TRBV10-3; CDR3 DNA: TGTGCCATCAGAGGACAGGGTGGAGGAGATACGCAGTATTTT; CDR3 protein: CAIRGQGGGDTQYF
clone size: few; J gene: TRBJ1-5; D gene: -; V gene: TRBV19; CDR3 DNA: TGTGCCAGTCGAAGGGGCGGCCAGCCCCAGCATTTT; CDR3 protein: CASRRGGQPQHF
clone size: -; J gene: TRBJ2-1; D gene: TRBD1; V gene: TRBV24-1; CDR3 DNA: TGTGCCACCAGTGATTTCGCAGGGACAGGGCGATACAATGAGCAGTTCTTC; CDR3 protein: CATSDFAGTGRYNEQFF
clone size: -; J gene: TRBJ2-1; D gene: TRBD2; V gene: TRBV7-9; CDR3 DNA: TGTGCCAGCAGCTTAGGTGGGACTAGCACTGAGCAGTTCTTC; CDR3 protein: CASSLGGTSTEQFF
clone size: -; J gene: TRBJ1-5; D gene: TRBD1; V gene: TRBV19; CDR3 DNA: TGTGCCAGTAGTCTCGCTGGGGACAGCGGAGTCAATCAGCCCCAGCATTTT; CDR3 protein: CASSLAGDSGVNQPQHF
clone size: -; J gene: TRBJ1-1; D gene: -; V gene: TRBV28; CDR3 DNA: TGTGCCAGCAGTCTACCGGACAGAAGGAACACTGAAGCTTTCTTT; CDR3 protein: CASSLPDRRNTEAFF
clone size: -; J gene: TRBJ1-5; D gene: -; V gene: TRBV15; CDR3 DNA: TGTGCCACCAGCAGAGATCTATCGGGTCCCCAGCCCCAGCATTTT; CDR3 protein: CATSRDLSGPQPQHF
clone size: -; J gene: TRBJ1-2; D gene: -; V gene: TRBV18; CDR3 DNA: TGTGCCAGCCACGAAACTAGACCAGGGGTGGCCTACACCTTC; CDR3 protein: CASHETRPGVAYTF
clone size: once; J gene: TRBJ1-4; D gene: -; V gene: TRBV3-1/TRBV3-2; CDR3 DNA: TGTGCCAGCAGCCAAGTTTCACAAGATAATGAAAAACTGTTTTTT; CDR3 protein: CASSQVSQDNEKLFF
clone size: -; J gene: TRBJ1-1; D gene: TRBD1; V gene: TRBV6-5; CDR3 DNA: TGTGCCAGCAGTTACAGGACAGGGGTATGGGGGGCTTTCTTT; CDR3 protein: CASSYRTGVWGAFF
clone size: -; J gene: TRBJ2-5; D gene: TRBD2; V gene: TRBV5-6; CDR3 DNA: TGTGCCAGCAGCTTGGGGCGGGGGTTACAAGAGACCCAGTACTTC; CDR3 protein: CASSLGRGLQETQYF
clone size: -; J gene: TRBJ2-7; D gene: TRBD1; V gene: TRBV19; CDR3 DNA: TGTGCCAGTAGTATAGGGACAGGGCGGTACGAGCAGTACTTC; CDR3 protein: CASSIGTGRYEQYF
clone size: once; J gene: TRBJ1-1; D gene: -; V gene: TRBV19; CDR3 DNA: TGTGCCAGTACCCAGGGGTCTGTCACTGAAGCTTTCTTT; CDR3 protein: CASTQGSVTEAFF
clone size: -; J gene: TRBJ2-7; D gene: -; V gene: TRBV4-3; CDR3 DNA: TGCGCCAGCAGCCAAGGCAGCGGCAGGAGGGACGAGCAGTACTTC; CDR3 protein: CASSQGSGRRDEQYF
clone size: -; J gene: TRBJ1-2; D gene: -; V gene: TRBV7-9; CDR3 DNA: TGTGCCAGCAGCTTTTATCCACAGGGTCGCGACTATGGCTACACCTTC; CDR3 protein: CASSFYPQGRDYGYTF
clone size: -; J gene: TRBJ1-6; D gene: TRBD1; V gene: TRBV9; CDR3 DNA: TGTGCCAGCAGCGCCGGGACAGGGGTTTCACCCCTCCACTTT; CDR3 protein: CASSAGTGVSPLHF
clone size: -; J gene: TRBJ2-5; D gene: TRBD2; V gene: TRBV10-1; CDR3 DNA: TGCGCCAGCAGTGGGGCTAGCGGGGGCCAAGAGACCCAGTACTTC; CDR3 protein: CASSGASGGQETQYF
clone size: -; J gene: TRBJ1-1; D gene: -; V gene: TRBV11-2; CDR3 DNA: TGTGCCAGCAGTGTCCCGGGGTTCGGCACTGAAGCTTTCTTT; CDR3 protein: CASSVPGFGTEAFF
clone size: -; J gene: TRBJ1-6; D gene: -; V gene: TRBV6-5; CDR3 DNA: TGTGCCAGCAGATACGACAGCCTAAATTCACCCCTCCACTTT; CDR3 protein: CASRYDSLNSPLHF
clone size: -; J gene: TRBJ2-5; D gene: TRBD1; V gene: TRBV10-1; CDR3 DNA: TGCGCCAGCAGCACGGGACAGAGTGAAGAGACCCAGTACTTC; CDR3 protein: CASSTGQSEETQYF
clone size: once; J gene: TRBJ2-2; D gene: TRBD1; V gene: TRBV5-4; CDR3 DNA: TGTGCCAGCAGCCAGGACAGGACGAACACCGGGGAGCTGTTTTTT; CDR3 protein: CASSQDRTNTGELFF
clone size: -; J gene: TRBJ2-3; D gene: TRBD2; V gene: TRBV7-2; CDR3 DNA: TGTGCCAGCAGCGCCATAGCGGGGTTCACAGATACGCAGTATTTT; CDR3 protein: CASSAIAGFTDTQYF
clone size: -; J gene: TRBJ1-2; D gene: TRBD1; V gene: TRBV5-6; CDR3 DNA: TGTGCCAGCAGGCGGACAGGCCAGCACTATGGCTACACCTTC; CDR3 protein: CASRRTGQHYGYTF
clone size: -; J gene: TRBJ2-3; D gene: TRBD2; V gene: TRBV7-2; CDR3 DNA: TGTGCCAGCAGCTTGAGACTAGCGGGGAGCACAGATACGCAGTATTTT; CDR3 protein: CASSLRLAGSTDTQYF
clone size: -; J gene: TRBJ2-2; D gene: -; V gene: TRBV5-4; CDR3 DNA: TGTGCCAGCAGCCCCTGGAGCGCGATTACCGGGGAGCTGTTTTTT; CDR3 protein: CASSPWSAITGELFF
clone size: few; J gene: TRBJ1-2; D gene: TRBD1; V gene: TRBV19; CDR3 DNA: TGTGCCAGTAGTCCGGGACAGAAAGCTAACTATGGCTACACCTTC; CDR3 protein: CASSPGQKANYGYTF
clone size: -; J gene: TRBJ1-5; D gene: -; V gene: TRBV2; CDR3 DNA: TGTGCCAGCAGTGGTAGAGGGATCAATCAGCCCCAGCATTTT; CDR3 protein: CASSGRGINQPQHF
clone size: -; J gene: TRBJ1-5; D gene: -; V gene: TRBV2; CDR3 DNA: TGTGCCAGCAGTGAAGGACAGCCTACCAGCAATCAGCCCCAGCATTTT; CDR3 protein: CASSEGQPTSNQPQHF
clone size: once; J gene: TRBJ1-1; D gene: -; V gene: TRBV19; CDR3 DNA: TGTGCCAGTAGTATGCCCCAGGGGTGGAGGACTGAAGCTTTCTTT; CDR3 protein: CASSMPQGWRTEAFF
clone size: -; J gene: TRBJ2-4; D gene: -; V gene: TRBV11-2; CDR3 DNA: TGTGCCAGCAGCTTAGAGAACCGGCAGGTTCAGTACTTC; CDR3 protein: CASSLENRQVQYF
clone size: -; J gene: TRBJ1-6; D gene: TRBD1; V gene: TRBV3-1/TRBV3-2; CDR3 DNA: TGTGCCAGCAGCCAACCAGGGGGCCGTTCACCCCTCCACTTT; CDR3 protein: CASSQPGGRSPLHF
clone size: -; J gene: TRBJ2-3; D gene: TRBD2; V gene: TRBV9; CDR3 DNA: TGTGCCAGCAGCGTAGTCTCGGGAGGGGGGGCAGATACGCAGTATTTT; CDR3 protein: CASSVVSGGGADTQYF
clone size: -; J gene: TRBJ2-5; D gene: -; V gene: TRBV3-1/TRBV3-2; CDR3 DNA: TGTGCCAGCAGCCAAGGGGGCAGGGGTCGGGAAGAGACCCAGTACTTC; CDR3 protein: CASSQGGRGREETQYF
clone size: few; J gene: TRBJ1-1; D gene: TRBD1; V gene: TRBV5-6; CDR3 DNA: TGTGCCAGCAGCTTGGAGATTTCAGGGGGTTATAATACTGAAGCTTTCTTT; CDR3 protein: CASSLEISGGYNTEAFF
clone size: -; J gene: TRBJ1-5; D gene: -; V gene: TRBV27; CDR3 DNA: TGTGCCGTGGGAGTGGGGGGGGGCAGCAATCAGCCCCAGCATTTT; CDR3 protein: CAVGVGGGSNQPQHF
clone size: once; J gene: TRBJ1-5; D gene: -; V gene: TRBV28; CDR3 DNA: TGTGCCAGCACCGAGGGGGTTGATCAGCCCCAGCATTTT; CDR3 protein: CASTEGVDQPQHF
clone size: -; J gene: TRBJ2-3; D gene: TRBD2; V gene: TRBV11-2; CDR3 DNA: TGTGCCAGCAGCCCGGTGTGGGGGGGGAGGGCAGATACGCAGTATTTT; CDR3 protein: CASSPVWGGRADTQYF
clone size: once; J gene: TRBJ2-3; D gene: TRBD2; V gene: TRBV5-6; CDR3 DNA: TGTGCCAGCAGCCCGGTCGGGGGACTAGCGGTTTCAGATACGCAGTATTTT; CDR3 protein: CASSPVGGLAVSDTQYF
clone size: -; J gene: TRBJ1-1; D gene: TRBD1; V gene: TRBV5-1; CDR3 DNA: TGCGCCAGCAGCCGGGGGACAGATAACACTGAAGCTTTCTTT; CDR3 protein: CASSRGTDNTEAFF